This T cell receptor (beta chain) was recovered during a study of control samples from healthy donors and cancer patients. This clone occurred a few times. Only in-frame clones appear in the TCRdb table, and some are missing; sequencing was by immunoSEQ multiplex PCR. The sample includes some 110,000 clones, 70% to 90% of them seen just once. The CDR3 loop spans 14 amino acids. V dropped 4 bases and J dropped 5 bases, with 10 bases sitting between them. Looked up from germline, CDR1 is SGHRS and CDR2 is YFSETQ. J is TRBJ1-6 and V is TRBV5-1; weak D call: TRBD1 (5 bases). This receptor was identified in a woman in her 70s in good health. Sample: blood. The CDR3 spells CASSPVGDNSPLHF. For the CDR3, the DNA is TGCGCCAGCAGCCCGGTGGGGGATAATTCACCCCTCCACTTT.